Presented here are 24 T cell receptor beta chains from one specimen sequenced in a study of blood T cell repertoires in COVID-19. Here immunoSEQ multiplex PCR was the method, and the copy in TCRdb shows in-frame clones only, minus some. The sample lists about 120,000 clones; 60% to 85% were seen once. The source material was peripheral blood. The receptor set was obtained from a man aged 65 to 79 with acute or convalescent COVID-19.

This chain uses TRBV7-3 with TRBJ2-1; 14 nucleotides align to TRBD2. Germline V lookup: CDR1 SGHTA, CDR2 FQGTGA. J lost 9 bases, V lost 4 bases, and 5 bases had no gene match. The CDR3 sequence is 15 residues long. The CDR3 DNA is TGTGCCAGCAGCTCGACTAGCGGGGGGGTTGGTGAGCAGTTCTTC. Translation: CASSSTSGGVGEQFF.

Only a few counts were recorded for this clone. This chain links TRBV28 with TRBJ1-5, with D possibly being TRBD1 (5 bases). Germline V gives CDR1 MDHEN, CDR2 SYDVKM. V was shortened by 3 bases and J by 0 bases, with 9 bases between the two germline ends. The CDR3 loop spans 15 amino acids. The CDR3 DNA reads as TGTGCCAGCAGTTTCCGGCAGGGTAGCAATCAGCCCCAGCATTTT. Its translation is CASSFRQGSNQPQHF.

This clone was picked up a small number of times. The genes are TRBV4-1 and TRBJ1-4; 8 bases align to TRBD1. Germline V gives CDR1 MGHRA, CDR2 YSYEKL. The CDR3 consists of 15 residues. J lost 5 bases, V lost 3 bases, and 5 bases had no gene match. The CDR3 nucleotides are TGCGCCAGCAGCCAGACCGGGACAGGCAATGAAAAACTGTTTTTT. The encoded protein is CASSQTGTGNEKLFF.

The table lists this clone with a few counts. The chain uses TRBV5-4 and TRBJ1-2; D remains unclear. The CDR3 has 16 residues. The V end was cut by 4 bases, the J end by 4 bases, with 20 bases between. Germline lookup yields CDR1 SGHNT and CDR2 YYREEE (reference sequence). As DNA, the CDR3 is TGTGCCAGCAGCCTGATCTCAGGTTCTGGCTCCTATGGCTACACCTTC. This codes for CASSLISGSGSYGYTF.

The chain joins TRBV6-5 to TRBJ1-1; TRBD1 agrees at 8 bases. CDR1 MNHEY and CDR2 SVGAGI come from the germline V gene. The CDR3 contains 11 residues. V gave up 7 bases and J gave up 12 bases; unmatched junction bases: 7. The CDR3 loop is CASNGQGKTFF. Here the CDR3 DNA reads TGTGCCAGCAACGGACAGGGTAAAACTTTCTTT.

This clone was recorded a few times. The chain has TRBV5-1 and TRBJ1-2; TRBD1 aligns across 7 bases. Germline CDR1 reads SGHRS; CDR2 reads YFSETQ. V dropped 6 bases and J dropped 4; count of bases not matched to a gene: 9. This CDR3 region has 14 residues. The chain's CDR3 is CASTIDRAPYGYTF. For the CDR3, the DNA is TGCGCCAGCACCATAGACAGGGCCCCCTATGGCTACACCTTC. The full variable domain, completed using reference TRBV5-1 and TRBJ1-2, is KAGVTQTPRYLIKTRGQQVTLSCSPISGHRSVSWYQQTPGQGLQFLFEYFSETQRNKGNFPGRFSGRQFSNSRSEMNVSTLELGDSALYLCASTIDRAPYGYTFGSGTRLTVV.

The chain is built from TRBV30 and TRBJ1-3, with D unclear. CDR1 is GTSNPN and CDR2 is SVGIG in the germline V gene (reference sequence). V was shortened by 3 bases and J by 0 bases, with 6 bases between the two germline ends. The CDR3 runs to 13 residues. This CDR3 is CAWSHNSGNTIYF. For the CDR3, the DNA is TGTGCCTGGAGCCACAACTCTGGAAACACCATATATTTT.

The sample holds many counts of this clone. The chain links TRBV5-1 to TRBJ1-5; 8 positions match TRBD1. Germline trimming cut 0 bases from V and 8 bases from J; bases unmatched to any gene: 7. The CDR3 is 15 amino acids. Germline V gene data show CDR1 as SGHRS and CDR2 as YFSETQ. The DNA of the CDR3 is TGCGCCAGCAGCTTGGCAGGACAGGGCTCAGAGCCCCAGCATTTT. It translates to CASSLAGQGSEPQHF.

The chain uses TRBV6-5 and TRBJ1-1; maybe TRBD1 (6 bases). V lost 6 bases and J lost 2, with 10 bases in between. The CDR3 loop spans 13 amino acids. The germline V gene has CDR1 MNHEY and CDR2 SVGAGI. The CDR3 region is CASSGTLNTEAFF. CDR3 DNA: TGTGCCAGCAGCGGGACACTCAACACTGAAGCTTTCTTT.

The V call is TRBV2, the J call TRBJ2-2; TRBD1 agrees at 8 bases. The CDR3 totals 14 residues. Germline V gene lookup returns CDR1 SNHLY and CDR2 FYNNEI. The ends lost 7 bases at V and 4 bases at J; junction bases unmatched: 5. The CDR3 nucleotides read TGTGCCAGCACCAGGGGGCAAAGCACCGGGGAGCTGTTTTTT. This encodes CASTRGQSTGELFF. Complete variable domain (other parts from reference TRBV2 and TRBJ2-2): EPEVTQTPSHQVTQMGQEVILRCVPISNHLYFYWYRQILGQKVEFLVSFYNNEISEKSEIFDDQFSVERPDGSNFTLKIRSTKLEDSAMYFCASTRGQSTGELFFGEGSRLTVL.

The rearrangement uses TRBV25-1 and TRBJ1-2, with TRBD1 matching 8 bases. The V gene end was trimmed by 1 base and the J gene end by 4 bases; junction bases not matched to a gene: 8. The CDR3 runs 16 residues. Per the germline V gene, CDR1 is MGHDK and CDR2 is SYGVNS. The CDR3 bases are TGTGCCAGCAGTGAATTCGGGCAGGGGGCAGGCTATGGCTACACCTTC. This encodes CASSEFGQGAGYGYTF.

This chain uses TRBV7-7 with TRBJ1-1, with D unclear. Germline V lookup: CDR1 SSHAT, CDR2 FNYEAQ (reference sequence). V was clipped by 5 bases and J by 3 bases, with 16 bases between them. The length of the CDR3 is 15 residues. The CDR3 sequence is CASSKPPIVDTEAFF. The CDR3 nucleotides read TGTGCCAGCAGCAAGCCTCCTATAGTTGACACTGAAGCTTTCTTT.

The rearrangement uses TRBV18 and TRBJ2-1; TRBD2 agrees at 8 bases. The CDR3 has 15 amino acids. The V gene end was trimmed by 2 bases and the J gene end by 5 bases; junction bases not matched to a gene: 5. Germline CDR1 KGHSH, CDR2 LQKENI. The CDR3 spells CASSPAGGRDNEQFF. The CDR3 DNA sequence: TGTGCCAGCTCACCAGCGGGGGGCAGGGACAATGAGCAGTTCTTC. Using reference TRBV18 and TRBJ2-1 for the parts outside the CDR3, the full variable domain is NAGVMQNPRHLVRRRGQEARLRCSPMKGHSHVYWYRQLPEEGLKFMVYLQKENIIDESGMPKERFSAEFPKEGPSILRIQQVVRGDSAAYFCASSPAGGRDNEQFFGPGTRLTVL.

CDR3 DNA sequence: TGTGCCAGCAGCTGGACATCTCCGCCCTCTCAGTACGAGCAGTACTTC. It codes for CASSWTSPPSQYEQYF. The chain uses TRBV5-5 and TRBJ2-7; tentative D call: TRBD1 (5 bases). The CDR3 has 16 amino acids. The V end was cut by 3 bases, the J end by 4 bases, with 20 bases between. Per the germline V gene, CDR1 is SGHKS and CDR2 is YYEKEE (reference sequence).

The DNA for the CDR3 is TGTGCCAGCAGTGATTCCCGACCGCAGGGGGCGACTAATGAAAAACTGTTTTTT. It specifies CASSDSRPQGATNEKLFF. The chain carries TRBV25-1 and TRBJ1-4; 8 nucleotides agree with TRBD1. This CDR3 contains 18 residues. CDR1 MGHDK and CDR2 SYGVNS come from the germline V gene. V lost 3 bases, J lost 2 bases, and 11 bases stayed unmatched.

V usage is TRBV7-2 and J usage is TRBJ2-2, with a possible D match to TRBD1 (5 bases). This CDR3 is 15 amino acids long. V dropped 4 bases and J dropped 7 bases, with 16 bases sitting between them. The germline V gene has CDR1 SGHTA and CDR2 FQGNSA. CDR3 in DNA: TGTGCCAGCAGCTATCTTACAGGTTCCTACGGGGAGCTGTTTTTT. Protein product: CASSYLTGSYGELFF.

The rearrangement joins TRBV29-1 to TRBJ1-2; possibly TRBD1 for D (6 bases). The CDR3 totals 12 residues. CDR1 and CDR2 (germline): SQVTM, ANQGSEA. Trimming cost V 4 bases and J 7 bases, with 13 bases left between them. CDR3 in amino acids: CSVVLGASGYTF. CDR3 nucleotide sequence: TGCAGCGTTGTCTTGGGGGCCTCTGGCTACACCTTC.

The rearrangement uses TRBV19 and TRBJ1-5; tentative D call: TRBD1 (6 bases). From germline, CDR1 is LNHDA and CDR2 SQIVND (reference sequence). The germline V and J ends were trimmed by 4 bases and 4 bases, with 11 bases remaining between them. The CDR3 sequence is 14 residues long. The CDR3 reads CASSTQGSNQPQHF. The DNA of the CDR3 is TGTGCCAGTAGTACACAGGGAAGTAATCAGCCCCAGCATTTT.

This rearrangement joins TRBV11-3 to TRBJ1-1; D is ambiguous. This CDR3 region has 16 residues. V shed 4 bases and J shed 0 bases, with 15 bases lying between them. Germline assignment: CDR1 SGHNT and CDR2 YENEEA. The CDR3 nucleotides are TGTGCCAGCAGCTCGCCACTCGGCAGGCTGAACACTGAAGCTTTCTTT. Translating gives CASSSPLGRLNTEAFF.

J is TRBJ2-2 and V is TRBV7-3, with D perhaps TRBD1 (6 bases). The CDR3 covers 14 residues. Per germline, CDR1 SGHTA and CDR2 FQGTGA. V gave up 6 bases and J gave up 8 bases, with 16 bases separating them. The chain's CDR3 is CASRRDTASGELFF. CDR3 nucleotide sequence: TGTGCCAGCAGACGGGACACCGCCTCGGGGGAGCTGTTTTTT.

The DNA of the CDR3 is TGCGCCAGCAGTCTGATTCCGGGACAGGGCTACGAGCAGTACTTC. It translates to CASSLIPGQGYEQYF. J is TRBJ2-7 and V is TRBV23-1, with 9 bases lining up with TRBD1. TRBV23-1 has ORF status, its function being uncertain. The CDR3 totals 15 residues. Germline trimming cut 4 bases from V and 3 bases from J; bases unmatched to any gene: 7.

The CDR3 DNA reads as TGTGCCAGCAGTGAATGGGCAGGGGTGGCTTTCTTT. This encodes CASSEWAGVAFF. V is TRBV6-1 and J is TRBJ1-1, with D perhaps matching TRBD1 (6 bases). Germline assignment: CDR1 MNHNS and CDR2 SASEGT. The CDR3 is 12 amino acids. The V end was cut by 2 bases, the J end by 11 bases, with 12 bases between.

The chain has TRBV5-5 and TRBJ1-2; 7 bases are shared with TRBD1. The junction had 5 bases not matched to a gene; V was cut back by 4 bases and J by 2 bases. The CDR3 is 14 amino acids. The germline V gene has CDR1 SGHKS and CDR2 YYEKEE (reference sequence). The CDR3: CASSPPDRNYGYTF. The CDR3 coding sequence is TGTGCCAGCAGCCCCCCGGACAGGAACTATGGCTACACCTTC.

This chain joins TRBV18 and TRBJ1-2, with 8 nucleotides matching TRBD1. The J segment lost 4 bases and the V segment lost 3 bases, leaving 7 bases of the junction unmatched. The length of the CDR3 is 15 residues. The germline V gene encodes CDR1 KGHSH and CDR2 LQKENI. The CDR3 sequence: CASSPGQGLGYGYTF. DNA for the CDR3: TGTGCCAGCTCACCCGGACAGGGTTTGGGCTATGGCTACACCTTC.